The rows below give T cell receptor gamma chains drawn from one sample of a study of gamma-delta T cells after stem cell transplantation. TCRdb called clones anew from the RT-PCR reads with CATT. The sample records over 950 gamma-chain clones, around 17% being singletons. Sequenced: gamma-delta T cells. These receptors were collected from a human donor. It is not recorded whose cells these are; they may come from a transplant donor. Both conserved end residues are part of each CDR3. Size is omitted from some rows. Given values are once, few, many or a class for expanded clones.

CDR3 protein	CDR3 DNA	V gene	J gene	clone size
CTTWDGPYKKLF	TGTACCACATGGGACGGGCCTTATAAGAAACTCTTT	TRGV2	TRGJ1/TRGJ2	once
CATWDLSHYKKLF	TGTGCCACCTGGGATCTCTCACATTATAAGAAACTCTTT	TRGV4	TRGJ1/TRGJ2	.
CATWDGPHYKKLF	TGTGCCACCTGGGACGGGCCTCATTATAAGAAACTCTTT	TRGV2	TRGJ1/TRGJ2	large
CATWDTPLYYKKLF	TGTGCCACCTGGGATACCCCCCTTTATTATAAGAAACTCTTT	TRGV8	TRGJ1/TRGJ2	few
CATWDGPTTGWFKIF	TGTGCCACCTGGGATGGGCCTACCACTGGTTGGTTCAAGATATTT	TRGV4	TRGJP1	large
CALWDDCELGKKIKVF	TGCGCCTTGTGGGACGACTGCGAGTTGGGCAAAAAAATCAAGGTATTT	TRGV9	TRGJP	few
CATWDKATGWFKIF	TGTGCCACCTGGGATAAAGCCACTGGTTGGTTCAAGATATTT	TRGV8	TRGJP1	.
CATWDRLYYKKLF	TGTGCCACCTGGGACAGGCTATATTATAAGAAACTCTTT	TRGV5	TRGJ1/TRGJ2	large
CATWDVNYYKKLF	TGTGCCACCTGGGATGTGAATTATTATAAGAAACTCTTT	TRGV4	TRGJ1/TRGJ2	large
CATWDRRGWIKTF	TGTGCCACCTGGGACAGGCGCGGCTGGATCAAGACGTTT	TRGV3	TRGJP2	few
CATWDGPQDHTTGWFKIF	TGTGCCACCTGGGATGGGCCGCAGGATCATACCACTGGTTGGTTCAAGATATTT	TRGV4	TRGJP1	few
CATWVGSSDWIKTF	TGTGCCACCTGGGTGGGTAGTAGTGATTGGATCAAGACGTTT	TRGV4	TRGJP2	large
CATWDRPYYKKLF	TGTGCCACCTGGGACAGGCCTTATTATAAGAAACTCTTT	TRGV3	TRGJ1/TRGJ2	few
CALWEVHYYKKLF	TGTGCCCTGTGGGAGGTGCATTATTATAAGAAACTCTTT	TRGV9	TRGJ1/TRGJ2	.
CATWDGPPRSGKLF	TGTGCCACCTGGGATGGGCCGCCCCGATCTGGGAAACTCTTT	TRGV4	TRGJ1/TRGJ2	few
CATWDISFKKLF	TGTGCCACCTGGGATATTTCCTTTAAGAAACTCTTT	TRGV8	TRGJ1/TRGJ2	few
CATWDVDYKKLF	TGTGCCACCTGGGATGTCGATTATAAGAAACTCTTT	TRGV8	TRGJ1/TRGJ2	large
CATWRRYKKLF	TGTGCCACCTGGAGGAGGTATAAGAAACTCTTT	TRGV3	TRGJ1/TRGJ2	few
CATWDSTTGWFKIF	TGTGCCACCTGGGACAGTACCACTGGTTGGTTCAAGATATTT	TRGV3	TRGJP1	large
CATWDHWFKIF	TGTGCCACCTGGGATCACTGGTTCAAGATATTT	TRGV4	TRGJP1	large
CALWEPTGWFKIF	TGTGCCTTGTGGGAGCCTACTGGTTGGTTCAAGATATTT	TRGV9	TRGJP1	large
CATWDGLDKKLF	TGTGCCACCTGGGACGGGCTAGATAAGAAACTCTTT	TRGV2	TRGJ1/TRGJ2	.
CATWDRVKKLF	TGTGCCACCTGGGATAGGGTTAAGAAACTCTTT	TRGV4	TRGJ1/TRGJ2	few
CALWEPPQELGKKIKVF	TGTGCCTTGTGGGAGCCGCCGCAAGAGTTGGGCAAAAAAATCAAGGTATTT	TRGV9	TRGJP	.
CATWDRRGYKKLF	TGTGCCACCTGGGATCGTCGGGGTTATAAGAAACTCTTT	TRGV4	TRGJ1/TRGJ2	.
CATWERWIKTF	TGTGCCACCTGGGAAAGGTGGATCAAGACGTTT	TRGV2	TRGJP2	large
CATWYPTGWFKIF	TGTGCCACCTGGTACCCCACTGGTTGGTTCAAGATATTT	TRGV4	TRGJP1	.
CALWGGYKKLF	TGTGCCTTGTGGGGTGGGTATAAGAAACTCTTT	TRGV9	TRGJ1/TRGJ2	few
CALWEVQELGKKIKVF	TGTGCCTTGTGGGAGGTGCAAGAGTTGGGCAAAAAAATCAAGGTATTT	TRGV9	TRGJP	hyperexpanded
CALWEVPLGDKKLF	TGTGCCTTGTGGGAGGTGCCCCTCGGGGATAAGAAACTCTTT	TRGV9	TRGJ1/TRGJ2	.
CALWGGREKLF	TGTGCCTTGTGGGGGGGCCGGGAGAAACTCTTT	TRGV9	TRGJ1/TRGJ2	large
CATWDGPLYYKKLF	TGTGCCACCTGGGATGGGCCCTTATATTATAAGAAACTCTTT	TRGV4	TRGJ1/TRGJ2	large
CALWEVAPSNYYKKLF	TGTGCCTTGTGGGAGGTGGCGCCCTCGAATTATTATAAGAAACTCTTT	TRGV9	TRGJ1/TRGJ2	few
CATWDGDKNLF	TGTGCCACCTGGGATGGAGATAAGAACCTCTTT	TRGV4	TRGJ1/TRGJ2	.
CATWDRSKKLF	TGTGCCACCTGGGACAGGTCGAAGAAACTCTTT	TRGV3	TRGJ1/TRGJ2	.
CATWDRLSYKKLF	TGTGCCACCTGGGACAGGCTCAGTTATAAGAAACTCTTT	TRGV3	TRGJ1/TRGJ2	large